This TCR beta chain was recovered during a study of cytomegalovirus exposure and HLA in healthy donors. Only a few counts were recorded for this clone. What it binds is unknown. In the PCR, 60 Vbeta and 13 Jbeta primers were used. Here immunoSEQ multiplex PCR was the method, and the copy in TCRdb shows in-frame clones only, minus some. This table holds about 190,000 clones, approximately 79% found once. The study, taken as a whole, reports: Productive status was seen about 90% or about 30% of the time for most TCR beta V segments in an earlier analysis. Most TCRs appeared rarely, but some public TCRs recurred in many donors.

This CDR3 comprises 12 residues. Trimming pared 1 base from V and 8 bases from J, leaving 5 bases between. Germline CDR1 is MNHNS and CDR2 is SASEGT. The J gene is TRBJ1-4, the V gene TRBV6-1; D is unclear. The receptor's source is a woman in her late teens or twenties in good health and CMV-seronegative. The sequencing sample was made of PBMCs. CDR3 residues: CASSEGREKLFF. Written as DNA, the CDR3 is TGTGCCAGCAGTGAAGGCCGGGAAAAACTGTTTTTT.